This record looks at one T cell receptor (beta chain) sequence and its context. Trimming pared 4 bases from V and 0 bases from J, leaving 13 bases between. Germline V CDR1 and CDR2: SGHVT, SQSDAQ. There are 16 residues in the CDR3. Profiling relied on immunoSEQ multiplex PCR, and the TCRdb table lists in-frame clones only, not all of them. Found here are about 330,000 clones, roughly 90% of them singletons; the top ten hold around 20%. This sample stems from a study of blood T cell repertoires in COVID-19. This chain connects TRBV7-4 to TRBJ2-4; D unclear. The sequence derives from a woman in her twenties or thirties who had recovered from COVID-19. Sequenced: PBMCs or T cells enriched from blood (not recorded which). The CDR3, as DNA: TGTGCCAGCAGCTCTCGACTGACGGTAGCCAAAAACATTCAGTACTTC. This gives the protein CASSSRLTVAKNIQYF. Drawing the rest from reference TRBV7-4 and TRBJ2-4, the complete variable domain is GAGVSQSPRYKVAKRGRDVALRCDSISGHVTLYWYRQTLGQGSEVLTYSQSDAQRDKSGRPSGRFSAERPERSVSTLKIQRTEQGDSAVYLCASSSRLTVAKNIQYFGAGTRLSVL.